This T cell receptor (beta chain) came from a study of tumor-infiltrating lymphocytes in primary liver carcinoma. Looking at the study overall: Cases comprised patients with primary liver carcinoma who received surgical resection. With diameters of 4.2 to 10 cm, tumors were stage T1-T3 N0M0. Those enrolled were patients of both sexes, who were aged 30 to 69 years. Study-level findings and limits: Samples, which were bulk and unsorted, did not allow CD4+ and CD8+ repertoires to be compared.

This clonotype was recorded at least ten times. The antigen remains undetermined. The CDR3 covers 12 residues. V gave up 2 bases and J gave up 2 bases, with 4 bases separating them. Germline V gene lookup returns CDR1 MNHNS and CDR2 SASEGT. Researchers drew blood RNA from unsorted whole blood and extracted germline DNA as well. The researchers produced TCR beta cDNA from approximately 0.45 ug total RNA with a constant-region primer. Modified slightly, ARM-PCR produced TCR beta libraries over three nested multiplex PCR rounds. Both of the initial two PCR rounds ran for nine to ten cycles and employed TRBV1-TRBV30 forward primers alongside a C-beta reverse primer. A single record per CDR3 protein comes from TCRdb applying MiXCR to the multiplex PCR reads. The repertoire holds about 200,000 distinct CDR3 sequences, with about 65% as singletons.

The gene calls are TRBV6-1 and TRBJ2-7; D gene ambiguous. The sequencing sample was made of peripheral blood. This clonotype originated in a woman aged 60-70 years with primary liver carcinoma and hepatitis B virus infection. The CDR3 DNA reads as TGTGCCAGCAGTGAAACAGCCTACGAGCAGTACTTC. It codes for CASSETAYEQYF.